In this sample, the clone carrying this TCR beta chain turned up a few times. Construction of TCR beta libraries relied on iRepertoire HTBI primers and on Arm-PCR targeting CDR3 regions. TCRdb re-derived calls from the multiplex PCR reads in MiXCR, one entry per CDR3 protein. The table lists 400,000 to 500,000 distinct CDR3 sequences, about 16% of them singletons, with about 23% in the top ten. This sample was taken from a study of regulatory T cells in long-lasting Graves disease. Described time point: newly diagnosed GD, antithyroid drugs for less than 3 months. With RNA extracted from PBMCs as input, the TCR library was made. The same data also contributed to another study, on T cells in Graves' hyperthyroidism and ophthalmopathy. That source notes: Newly diagnosed patients aged 18 to 65 had hyperthyroidism of under 2 months' duration. In the first-round RT-PCR of the TCR CDR3, the HTBI primer set was used. Model output signaled ophthalmopathy a median roughly 6.1 months ahead of onset.

The receptor's source is a woman under 30 with Graves disease. Specimen: peripheral blood mononuclear cells (PBMCs), collected at new diagnosis, from a patient treated with antithyroid drugs.

CDR3 coding DNA: TGTGCCAGCACACGGCGGGAGGGCCCAGTTGAGCAGTTCTTC. Translating it yields CASTRREGPVEQFF. The chain is built from TRBV2 and TRBJ2-1; 9 nucleotides match TRBD2. V was pared by 7 bases and J by 9 bases, with 10 bases of the junction left unmatched. The CDR3 length is 14 residues. CDR1 and CDR2 from the germline V gene are SNHLY and FYNNEI.